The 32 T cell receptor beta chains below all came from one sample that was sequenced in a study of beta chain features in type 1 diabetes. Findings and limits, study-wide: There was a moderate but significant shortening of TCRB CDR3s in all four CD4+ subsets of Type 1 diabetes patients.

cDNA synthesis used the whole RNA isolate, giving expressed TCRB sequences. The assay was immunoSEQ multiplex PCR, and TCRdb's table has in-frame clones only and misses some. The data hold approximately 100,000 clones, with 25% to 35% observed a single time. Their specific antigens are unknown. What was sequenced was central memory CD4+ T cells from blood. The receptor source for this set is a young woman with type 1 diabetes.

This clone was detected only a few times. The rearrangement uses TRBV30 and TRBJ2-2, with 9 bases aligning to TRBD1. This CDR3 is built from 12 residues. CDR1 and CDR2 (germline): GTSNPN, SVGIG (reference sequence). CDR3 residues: CATDRGPGELFF. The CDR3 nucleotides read TGTGCGACGGACAGGGGCCCGGGGGAGCTGTTTTTT.

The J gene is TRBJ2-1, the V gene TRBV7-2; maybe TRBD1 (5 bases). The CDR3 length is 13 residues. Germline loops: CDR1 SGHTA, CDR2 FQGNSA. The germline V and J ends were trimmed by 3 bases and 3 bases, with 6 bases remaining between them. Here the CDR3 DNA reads TGTGCCAGCAGCTTTCAGGGCTACAATGAGCAGTTCTTC. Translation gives CASSFQGYNEQFF.

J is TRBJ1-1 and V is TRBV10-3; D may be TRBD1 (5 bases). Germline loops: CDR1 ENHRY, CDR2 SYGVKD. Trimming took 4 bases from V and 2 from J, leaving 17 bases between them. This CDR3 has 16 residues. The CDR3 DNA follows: TGTGCCATCAGTGGCGGCTTTGGGGCGGGAAACACTGAAGCTTTCTTT. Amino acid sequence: CAISGGFGAGNTEAFF.

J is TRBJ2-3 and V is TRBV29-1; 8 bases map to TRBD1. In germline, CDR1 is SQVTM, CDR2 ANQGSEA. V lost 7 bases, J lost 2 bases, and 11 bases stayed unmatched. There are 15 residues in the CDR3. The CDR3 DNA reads TGCAGCGCGATTTACGGACAGGGTACCACAGATACGCAGTATTTT. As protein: CSAIYGQGTTDTQYF.

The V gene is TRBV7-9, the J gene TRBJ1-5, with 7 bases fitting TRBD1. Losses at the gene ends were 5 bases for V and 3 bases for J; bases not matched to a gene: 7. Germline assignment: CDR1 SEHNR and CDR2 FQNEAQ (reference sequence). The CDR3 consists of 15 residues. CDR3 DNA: TGTGCCAGCAGCCGAACACAGGGGATCAATCAGCCCCAGCATTTT. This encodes CASSRTQGINQPQHF.

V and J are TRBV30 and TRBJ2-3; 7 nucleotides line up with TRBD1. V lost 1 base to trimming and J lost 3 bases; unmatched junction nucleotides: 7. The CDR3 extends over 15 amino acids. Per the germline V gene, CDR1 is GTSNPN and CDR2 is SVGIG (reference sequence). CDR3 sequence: CAWSGAGGRTDTQYF. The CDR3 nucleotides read TGTGCCTGGAGTGGGGCAGGGGGACGAACAGATACGCAGTATTTT.

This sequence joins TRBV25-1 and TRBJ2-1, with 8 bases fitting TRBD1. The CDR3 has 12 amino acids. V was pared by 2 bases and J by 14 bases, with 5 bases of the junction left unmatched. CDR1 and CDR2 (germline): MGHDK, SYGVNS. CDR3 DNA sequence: TGTGCCAGCAGTGAAGACAGGGGAACGAAGTTCTTC. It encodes CASSEDRGTKFF.

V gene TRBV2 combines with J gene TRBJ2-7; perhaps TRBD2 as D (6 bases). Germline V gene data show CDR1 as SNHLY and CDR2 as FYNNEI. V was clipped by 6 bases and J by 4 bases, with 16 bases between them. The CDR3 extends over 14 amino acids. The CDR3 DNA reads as TGTGCCAGCAGACCGGGACTCTCGATATACGAGCAGTACTTC. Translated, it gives CASRPGLSIYEQYF.

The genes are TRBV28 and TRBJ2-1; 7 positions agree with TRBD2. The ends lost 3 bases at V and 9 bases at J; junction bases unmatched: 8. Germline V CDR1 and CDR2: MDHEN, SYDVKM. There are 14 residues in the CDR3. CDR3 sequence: CASSLVRDYSEQFF. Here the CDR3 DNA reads TGTGCCAGCAGTTTGGTGCGGGACTATAGTGAGCAGTTCTTC.

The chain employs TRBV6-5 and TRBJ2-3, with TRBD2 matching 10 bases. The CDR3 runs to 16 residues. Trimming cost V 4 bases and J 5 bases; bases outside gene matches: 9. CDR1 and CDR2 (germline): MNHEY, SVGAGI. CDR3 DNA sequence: TGTGCCAGCAGTTCTCGGCTAGCGGGAGACAGAGATACGCAGTATTTT. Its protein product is CASSSRLAGDRDTQYF.

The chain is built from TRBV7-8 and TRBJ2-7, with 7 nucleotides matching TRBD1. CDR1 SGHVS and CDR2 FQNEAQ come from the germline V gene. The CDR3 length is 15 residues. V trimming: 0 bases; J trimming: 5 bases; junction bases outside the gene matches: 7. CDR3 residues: CASSLAGQGGHEQYF. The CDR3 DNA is TGTGCCAGCAGCTTAGCAGGACAAGGGGGCCACGAGCAGTACTTC.

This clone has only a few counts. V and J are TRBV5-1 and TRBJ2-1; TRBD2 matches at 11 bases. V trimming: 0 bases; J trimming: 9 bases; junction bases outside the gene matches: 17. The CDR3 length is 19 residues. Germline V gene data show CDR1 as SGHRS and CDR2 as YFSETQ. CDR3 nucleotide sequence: TGCGCCAGCAGCTTGGTGATGGTAGCGGGAGGGCCAAGTCAGGGTGAGCAGTTCTTC. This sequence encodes CASSLVMVAGGPSQGEQFF.

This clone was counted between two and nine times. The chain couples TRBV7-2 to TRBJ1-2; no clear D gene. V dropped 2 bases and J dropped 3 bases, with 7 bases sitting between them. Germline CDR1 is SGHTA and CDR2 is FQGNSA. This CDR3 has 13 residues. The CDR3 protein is CASSLNSYYGYTF. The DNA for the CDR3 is TGTGCCAGCAGCTTAAATAGCTACTATGGCTACACCTTC.

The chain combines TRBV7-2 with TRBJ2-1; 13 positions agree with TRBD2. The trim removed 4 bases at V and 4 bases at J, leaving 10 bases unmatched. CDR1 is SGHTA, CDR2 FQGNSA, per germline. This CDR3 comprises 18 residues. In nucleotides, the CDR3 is TGTGCCAGCAGCTCTCTCCCACTAGCGGGAGGGCGGTACAATGAGCAGTTCTTC. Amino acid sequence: CASSSLPLAGGRYNEQFF.

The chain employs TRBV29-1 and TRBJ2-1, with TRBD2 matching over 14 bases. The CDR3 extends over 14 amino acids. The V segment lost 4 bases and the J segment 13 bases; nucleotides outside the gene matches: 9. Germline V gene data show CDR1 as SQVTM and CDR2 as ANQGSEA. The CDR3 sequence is CSVGLAGGPIDQFF. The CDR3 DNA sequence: TGCAGCGTTGGACTAGCGGGAGGGCCCATAGACCAGTTCTTC.

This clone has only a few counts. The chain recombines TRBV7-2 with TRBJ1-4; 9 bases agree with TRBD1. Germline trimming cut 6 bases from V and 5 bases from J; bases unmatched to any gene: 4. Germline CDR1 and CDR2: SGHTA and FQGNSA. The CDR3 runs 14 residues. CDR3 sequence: CASSRGTGNEKLFF. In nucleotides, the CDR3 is TGTGCCAGCAGTAGGGGGACAGGGAATGAAAAACTGTTTTTT.

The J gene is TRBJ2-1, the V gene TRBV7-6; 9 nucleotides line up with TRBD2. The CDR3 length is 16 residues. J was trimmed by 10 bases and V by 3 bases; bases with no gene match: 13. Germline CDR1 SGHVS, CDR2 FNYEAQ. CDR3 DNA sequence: TGTGCCAGCAGCTTCTCGCAAGCGGGAGGTGCAAGCGAGCAGTTCTTC. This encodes CASSFSQAGGASEQFF. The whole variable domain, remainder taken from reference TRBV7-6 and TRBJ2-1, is GAGVSQSPRYKVTKRGQDVALRCDPISGHVSLYWYRQALGQGPEFLTYFNYEAQQDKSGLPNDRFSAERPEGSISTLTIQRTEQRDSAMYRCASSFSQAGGASEQFFGPGTRLTVL.

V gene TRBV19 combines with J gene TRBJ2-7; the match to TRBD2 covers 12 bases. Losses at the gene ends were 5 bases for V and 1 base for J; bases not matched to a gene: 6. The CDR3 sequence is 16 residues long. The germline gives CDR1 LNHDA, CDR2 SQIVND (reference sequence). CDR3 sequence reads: CASSLGLAGRSYEQYF. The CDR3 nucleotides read TGTGCCAGTAGTCTCGGACTAGCGGGACGTTCCTACGAGCAGTACTTC.

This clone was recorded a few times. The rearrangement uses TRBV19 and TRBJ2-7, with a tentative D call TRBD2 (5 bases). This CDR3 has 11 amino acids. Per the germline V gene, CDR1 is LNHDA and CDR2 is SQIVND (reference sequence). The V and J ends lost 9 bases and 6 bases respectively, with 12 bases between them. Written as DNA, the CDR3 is TGTGCCAGCTCCCGGGAAAGCGAGCAGTACTTC. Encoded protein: CASSRESEQYF.

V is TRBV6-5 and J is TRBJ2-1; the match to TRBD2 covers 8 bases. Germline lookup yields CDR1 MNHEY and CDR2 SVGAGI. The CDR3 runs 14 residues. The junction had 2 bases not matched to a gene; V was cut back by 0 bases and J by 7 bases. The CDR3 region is CASSYSSGRNEQFF. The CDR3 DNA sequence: TGTGCCAGCAGTTACTCCAGCGGGAGAAATGAGCAGTTCTTC.

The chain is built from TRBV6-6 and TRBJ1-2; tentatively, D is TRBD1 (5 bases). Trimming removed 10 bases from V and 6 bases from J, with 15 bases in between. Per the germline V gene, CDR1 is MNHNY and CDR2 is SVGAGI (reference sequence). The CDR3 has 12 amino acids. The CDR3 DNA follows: TGTGCCAACCGAGGAGGGGCAAATGGCTACACCTTC. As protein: CANRGGANGYTF.

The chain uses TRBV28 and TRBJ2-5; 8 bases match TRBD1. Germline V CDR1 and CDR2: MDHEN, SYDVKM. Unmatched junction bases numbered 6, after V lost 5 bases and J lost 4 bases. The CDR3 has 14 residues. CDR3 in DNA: TGTGCCAGCAGTCAATCCGGGACAGGAGAGACCCAGTACTTC. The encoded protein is CASSQSGTGETQYF.

Here the CDR3 reads CASSLGGIQTELFF. CDR3 DNA sequence: TGTGCCAGCAGCTTGGGCGGGATCCAAACGGAGCTGTTTTTT. The chain has TRBV5-4 and TRBJ2-2; D perhaps matches TRBD2 (6 bases). Germline CDR1 SGHNT, CDR2 YYREEE (reference sequence). Trimming removed 0 bases at V and 10 bases at J, with 13 bases between. The CDR3 has 14 amino acids.

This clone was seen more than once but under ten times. CDR3 sequence (DNA): TGTGCCAGTAGGACTAGCGGGAGGCCCCAAGAGACCCAGTACTTC. Amino acids: CASRTSGRPQETQYF. This chain joins TRBV19 and TRBJ2-5; 13 bases are a match to TRBD2. The CDR3 runs to 15 residues. Germline assignment: CDR1 LNHDA and CDR2 SQIVND (reference sequence). Trimming took 6 bases from V and 1 from J; bases not matched to a gene: 2.

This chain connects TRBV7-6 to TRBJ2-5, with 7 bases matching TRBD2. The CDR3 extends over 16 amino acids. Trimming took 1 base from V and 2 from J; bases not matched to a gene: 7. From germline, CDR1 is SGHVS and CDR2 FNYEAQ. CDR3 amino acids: CASSLGGRGEQETQYF. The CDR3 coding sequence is TGTGCCAGCAGCTTAGGGGGCCGGGGGGAACAAGAGACCCAGTACTTC.

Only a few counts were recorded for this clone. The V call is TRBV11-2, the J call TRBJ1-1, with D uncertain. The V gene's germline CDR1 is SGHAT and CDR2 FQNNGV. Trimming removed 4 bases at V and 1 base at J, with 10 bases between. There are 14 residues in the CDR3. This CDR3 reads CASSSGSGNTEAFF. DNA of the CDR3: TGTGCCAGCAGCTCGGGGTCAGGGAACACTGAAGCTTTCTTT.

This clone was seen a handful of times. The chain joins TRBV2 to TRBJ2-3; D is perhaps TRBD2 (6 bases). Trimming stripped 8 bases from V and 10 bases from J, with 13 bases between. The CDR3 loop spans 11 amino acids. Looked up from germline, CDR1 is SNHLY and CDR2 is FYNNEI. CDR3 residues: CASALGLAQYF. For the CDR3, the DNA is TGTGCCAGCGCCCTGGGACTGGCGCAGTATTTT. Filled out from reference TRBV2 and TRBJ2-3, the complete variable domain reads EPEVTQTPSHQVTQMGQEVILRCVPISNHLYFYWYRQILGQKVEFLVSFYNNEISEKSEIFDDQFSVERPDGSNFTLKIRSTKLEDSAMYFCASALGLAQYFGPGTRLTVL.

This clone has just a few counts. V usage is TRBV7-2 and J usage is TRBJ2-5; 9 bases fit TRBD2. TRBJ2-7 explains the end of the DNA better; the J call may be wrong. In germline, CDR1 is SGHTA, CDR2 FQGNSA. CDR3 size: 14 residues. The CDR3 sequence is CASSSGLALYEQYF. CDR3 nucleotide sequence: TGTGCCAGCAGCTCGGGACTAGCTCTCTACGAGCAGTACTTC.

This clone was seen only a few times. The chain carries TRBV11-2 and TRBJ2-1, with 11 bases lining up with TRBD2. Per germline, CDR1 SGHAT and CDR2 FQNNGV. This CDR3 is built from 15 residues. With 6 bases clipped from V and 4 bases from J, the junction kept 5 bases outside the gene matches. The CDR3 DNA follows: TGTGCCAGCAGACCGACTAGCGGGGTTTACAATGAGCAGTTCTTC. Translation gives CASRPTSGVYNEQFF.

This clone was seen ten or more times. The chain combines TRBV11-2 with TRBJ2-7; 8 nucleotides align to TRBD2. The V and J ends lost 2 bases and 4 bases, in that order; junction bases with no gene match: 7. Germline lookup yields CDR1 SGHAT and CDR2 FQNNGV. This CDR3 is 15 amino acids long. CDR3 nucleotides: TGTGCCAGCAGCTTATTCAGAGTAGCGGGGTACGAGCAGTACGTC. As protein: CASSLFRVAGYEQYV.

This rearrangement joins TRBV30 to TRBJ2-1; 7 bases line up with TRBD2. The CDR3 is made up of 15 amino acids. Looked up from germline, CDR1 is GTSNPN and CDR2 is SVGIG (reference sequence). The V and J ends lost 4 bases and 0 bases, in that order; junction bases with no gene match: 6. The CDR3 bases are TGTGCCTGGATCCATGGCGGGAGCTCCTACAATGAGCAGTTCTTC. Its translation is CAWIHGGSSYNEQFF.

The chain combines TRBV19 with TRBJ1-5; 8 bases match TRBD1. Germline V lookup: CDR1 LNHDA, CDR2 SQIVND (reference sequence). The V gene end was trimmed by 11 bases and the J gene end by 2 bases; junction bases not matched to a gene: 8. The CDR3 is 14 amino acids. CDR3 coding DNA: TGTGCCGGAGGACAGGGCGGACGCAATCAGCCCCAGCATTTT. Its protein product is CAGGQGGRNQPQHF. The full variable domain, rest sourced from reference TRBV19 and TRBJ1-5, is DGGITQSPKYLFRKEGQNVTLSCEQNLNHDAMYWYRQDPGQGLRLIYYSQIVNDFQKGDIAEGYSVSREKKESFPLTVTSAQKNPTAFYLCAGGQGGRNQPQHFGDGTRLSIL.